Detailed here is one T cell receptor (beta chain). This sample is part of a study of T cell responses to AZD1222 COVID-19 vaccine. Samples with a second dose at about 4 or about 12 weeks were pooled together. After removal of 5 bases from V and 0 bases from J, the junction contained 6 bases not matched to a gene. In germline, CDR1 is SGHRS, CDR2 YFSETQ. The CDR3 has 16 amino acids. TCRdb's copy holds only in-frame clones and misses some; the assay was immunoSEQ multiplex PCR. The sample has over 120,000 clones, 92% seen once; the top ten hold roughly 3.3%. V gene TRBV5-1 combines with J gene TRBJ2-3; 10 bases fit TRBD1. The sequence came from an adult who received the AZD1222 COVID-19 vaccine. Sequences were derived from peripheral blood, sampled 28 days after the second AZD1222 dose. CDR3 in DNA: TGCGCCAGCAGTCGACAGGGGGCCTCTAGCACAGATACGCAGTATTTT. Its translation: CASSRQGASSTDTQYF.